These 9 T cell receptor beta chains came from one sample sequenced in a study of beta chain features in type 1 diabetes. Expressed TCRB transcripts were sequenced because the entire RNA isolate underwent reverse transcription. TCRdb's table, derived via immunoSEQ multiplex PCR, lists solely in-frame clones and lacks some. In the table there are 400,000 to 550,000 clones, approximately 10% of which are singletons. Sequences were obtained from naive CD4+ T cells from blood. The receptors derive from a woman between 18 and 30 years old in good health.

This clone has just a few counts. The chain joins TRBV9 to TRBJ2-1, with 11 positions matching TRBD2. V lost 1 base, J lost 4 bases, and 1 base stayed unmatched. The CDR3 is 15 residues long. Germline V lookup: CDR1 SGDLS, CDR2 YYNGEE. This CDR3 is CASSVRLAGYNEQFF. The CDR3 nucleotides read TGTGCCAGCAGCGTAAGACTAGCGGGGTACAATGAGCAGTTCTTC.

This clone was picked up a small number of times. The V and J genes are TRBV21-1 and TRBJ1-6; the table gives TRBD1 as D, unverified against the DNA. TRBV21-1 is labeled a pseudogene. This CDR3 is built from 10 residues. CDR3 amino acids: CATRQPPLHF. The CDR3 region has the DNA TGTGCCACCAGACAACCACCCCTCCACTTT.

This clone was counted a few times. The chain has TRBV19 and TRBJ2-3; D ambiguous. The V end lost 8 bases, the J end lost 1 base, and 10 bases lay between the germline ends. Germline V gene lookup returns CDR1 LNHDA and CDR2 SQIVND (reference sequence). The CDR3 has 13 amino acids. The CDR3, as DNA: TGTGCCAGTGCGTCCTGGGGCACAGATACGCAGTATTTT. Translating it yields CASASWGTDTQYF.

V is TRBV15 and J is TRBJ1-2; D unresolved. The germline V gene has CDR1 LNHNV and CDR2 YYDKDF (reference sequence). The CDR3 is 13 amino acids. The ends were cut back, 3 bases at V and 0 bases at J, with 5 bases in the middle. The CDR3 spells CATSSASNYGYTF. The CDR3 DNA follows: TGTGCCACCAGCAGTGCGTCTAACTATGGCTACACCTTC.

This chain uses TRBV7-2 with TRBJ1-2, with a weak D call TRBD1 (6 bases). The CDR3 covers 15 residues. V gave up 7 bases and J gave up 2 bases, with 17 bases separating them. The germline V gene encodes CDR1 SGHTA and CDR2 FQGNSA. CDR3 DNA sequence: TGTGCCAGCATAAAAGGGGGAGTCAAGAACTATGGCTACACCTTC. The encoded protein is CASIKGGVKNYGYTF.

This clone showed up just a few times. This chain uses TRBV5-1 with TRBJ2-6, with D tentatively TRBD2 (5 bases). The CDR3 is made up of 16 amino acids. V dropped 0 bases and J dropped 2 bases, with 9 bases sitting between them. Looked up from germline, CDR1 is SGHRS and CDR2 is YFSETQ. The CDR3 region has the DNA TGCGCCAGCAGCTTGGCCCCGGGGACTGGGGCCAACGTCCTGACTTTC. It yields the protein CASSLAPGTGANVLTF.

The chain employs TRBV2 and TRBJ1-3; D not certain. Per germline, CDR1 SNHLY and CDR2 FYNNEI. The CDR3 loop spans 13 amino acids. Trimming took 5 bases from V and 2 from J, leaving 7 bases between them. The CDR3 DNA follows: TGTGCCAGCAGTCCCGGGGCTGGAAACACCATATATTTT. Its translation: CASSPGAGNTIYF.

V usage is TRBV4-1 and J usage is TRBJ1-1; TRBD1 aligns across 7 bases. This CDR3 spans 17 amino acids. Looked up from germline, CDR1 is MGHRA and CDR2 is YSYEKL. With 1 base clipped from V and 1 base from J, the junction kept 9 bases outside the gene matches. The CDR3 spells CASSQGVARGRNTEAFF. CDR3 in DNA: TGCGCCAGCAGCCAAGGAGTGGCCAGGGGGAGGAACACTGAAGCTTTCTTT.

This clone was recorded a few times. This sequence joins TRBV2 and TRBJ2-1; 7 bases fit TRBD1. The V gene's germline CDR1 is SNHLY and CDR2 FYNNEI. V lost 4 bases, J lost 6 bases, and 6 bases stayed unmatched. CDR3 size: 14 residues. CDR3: CASSGFRQGNEQFF. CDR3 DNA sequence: TGTGCCAGCAGTGGGTTTCGACAGGGCAATGAGCAGTTCTTC.